This entry lists 21 T cell receptor beta chains sequenced from one sample in a study of monozygotic twins with cystic fibrosis. Profiled with immunoSEQ multiplex PCR; TCRdb holds only in-frame clones, not every one. The sample shows approximately 14,000 clones, around 83% of them seen only once. The material sequenced was blood. The receptor set was obtained from a boy younger than 18 with cystic fibrosis.

Comment on this clone: One junction end disagrees with the germline gene, perhaps due to a read error. The chain combines TRBV15 with TRBJ1-3; D not certain. The CDR3 contains 15 residues. Germline V gene sequence: CDR1 LNHNV, CDR2 YYDKDF (reference sequence). DNA of the CDR3: TGTGCCACCAGTAGAGGGATGAGCTCTGGAAACACCATATATTTT. This sequence encodes CATSRGMSSGNTIYF. The whole variable domain, remainder taken from reference TRBV15 and TRBJ1-3, is DAMVIQNPRYQVTQFGKPVTLSCSQTLNHNVMYWYQQKSSQAPKLLFHYYDKDFNNEADTPDNFQSRRPNTSFCFLDIRSPGLGDTAMYLCATSRGMSSGNTIYFGEGSWLTVV.

The chain joins TRBV5-1 to TRBJ2-5, with TRBD2 matching 8 bases. Germline CDR1 is SGHRS and CDR2 is YFSETQ. The CDR3 loop spans 16 amino acids. J was trimmed by 1 base and V by 3 bases; bases with no gene match: 8. CDR3 in DNA: TGCGCCAGCAGCTCTACGGTTAGCGGGGCCCAAGAGACCCAGTACTTC. It encodes CASSSTVSGAQETQYF.

The chain couples TRBV11-3 to TRBJ2-7; no firm D call. Trimming left V 5 bases short and J 5 bases short, with 4 bases between. Germline V gene lookup returns CDR1 SGHNT and CDR2 YENEEA. The CDR3 is 10 amino acids. CDR3 in DNA: TGTGCCAGCAGCGTCCACGAGCAGTACTTC. It encodes CASSVHEQYF.

J is TRBJ1-5 and V is TRBV5-5, with a weak D call TRBD1 (5 bases). Germline assignment: CDR1 SGHKS and CDR2 YYEKEE (reference sequence). Between the trimmed V and J ends, which lost 4 bases and 5 bases, there was a span of 10 bases. This CDR3 spans 13 amino acids. The CDR3 DNA reads TGTGCCAGCAGCCGGGACCGAGATCAGCCCCAGCATTTT. Translated: CASSRDRDQPQHF.

This chain joins TRBV19 and TRBJ2-2; D gene unclear. The V end was cut by 1 base, the J end by 0 bases, with 12 bases between. The CDR3 is 17 residues long. The V gene's germline CDR1 is LNHDA and CDR2 SQIVND (reference sequence). CDR3 amino acids: CASSIGLIPANTGELFF. The CDR3 coding sequence is TGTGCCAGTAGTATAGGCCTTATCCCCGCGAACACCGGGGAGCTGTTTTTT. The whole variable domain, remainder taken from reference TRBV19 and TRBJ2-2, is DGGITQSPKYLFRKEGQNVTLSCEQNLNHDAMYWYRQDPGQGLRLIYYSQIVNDFQKGDIAEGYSVSREKKESFPLTVTSAQKNPTAFYLCASSIGLIPANTGELFFGEGSRLTVL.

V is TRBV6-6 and J is TRBJ2-2, with D unclear. Germline V CDR1 and CDR2: MNHNY, SVGAGI (reference sequence). Deletions cut 4 bases from V and 3 bases from J, with 3 bases between. The CDR3 extends over 12 amino acids. The CDR3 spells CASSSHTGELFF. As DNA, the CDR3 is TGTGCCAGCAGTTCTCACACCGGGGAGCTGTTTTTT.

The genes are TRBV6-4 and TRBJ1-6; D is perhaps TRBD1 (5 bases). This CDR3 region has 15 residues. From germline, CDR1 is MRHNA and CDR2 SNTAGT. Trimming stripped 4 bases from V and 7 bases from J, with 14 bases between. CDR3: CASSAQGARNSPLHF. Written as DNA, the CDR3 is TGTGCCAGCAGTGCCCAGGGTGCCCGAAATTCACCCCTCCACTTT.

This CDR3 reads CASSQSGGEVETQYF. Here the CDR3 DNA reads TGTGCCAGCAGCCAAAGCGGGGGGGAGGTGGAGACCCAGTACTTC. The rearrangement joins TRBV7-6 to TRBJ2-5, with 10 bases fitting TRBD2. This CDR3 has 15 residues. Trimming at V came to 5 bases and at J to 5 bases, leaving 8 bases not matched to a gene. CDR1 is SGHVS and CDR2 is FNYEAQ in the germline V gene.

This rearrangement joins TRBV4-1 to TRBJ1-4, with 10 bases fitting TRBD1. Per germline, CDR1 MGHRA and CDR2 YSYEKL. Unmatched junction bases numbered 3, after V lost 3 bases and J lost 5 bases. The CDR3 has 15 amino acids. The CDR3 sequence is CASSHGGQGNEKLFF. CDR3 coding DNA: TGCGCCAGCAGCCATGGGGGACAGGGGAATGAAAAACTGTTTTTT.

The chain carries TRBV19 and TRBJ2-2, with 10 bases identical to TRBD1. This CDR3 is built from 15 residues. Germline values: CDR1 LNHDA, CDR2 SQIVND (reference sequence). V shed 5 bases and J 4 bases; nucleotides not matched to a gene: 4. The DNA of the CDR3 is TGTGCCAGTAGTTTCGGGACAGGGGCCACCGGGGAGCTGTTTTTT. Protein: CASSFGTGATGELFF.

The chain has TRBV9 and TRBJ1-2; D call uncertain. V shed 1 base and J shed 3 bases, with 7 bases lying between them. The CDR3 length is 13 residues. CDR1 is SGDLS, CDR2 YYNGEE, per germline. The DNA for the CDR3 is TGTGCCAGCAGCGTACAGTTGGACTATGGCTACACCTTC. This codes for CASSVQLDYGYTF.

CDR3 nucleotide sequence: TGTGCCAGCAGCACCAGGACTAGCGGGGTTAATGAGCAGTTCTTC. Its translation: CASSTRTSGVNEQFF. The chain joins TRBV7-9 to TRBJ2-1, with TRBD2 matching 12 bases. Germline CDR1 and CDR2: SEHNR and FQNEAQ (reference sequence). This CDR3 is 15 amino acids long. The trim removed 5 bases at V and 7 bases at J, leaving 6 bases unmatched.

The rearrangement joins TRBV19 to TRBJ1-3; D remains unclear. CDR3 length: 15 amino acids. V was pared by 3 bases and J by 2 bases, with 11 bases between. From germline, CDR1 is LNHDA and CDR2 SQIVND (reference sequence). The CDR3 DNA sequence: TGTGCCAGTAGTATTAGAGGGCAGGCTGGAAACACCATATATTTT. This sequence encodes CASSIRGQAGNTIYF. Together with reference TRBV19 and TRBJ1-3, the CDR3 gives the full variable domain: DGGITQSPKYLFRKEGQNVTLSCEQNLNHDAMYWYRQDPGQGLRLIYYSQIVNDFQKGDIAEGYSVSREKKESFPLTVTSAQKNPTAFYLCASSIRGQAGNTIYFGEGSWLTVV.

This CDR3 reads CASSPGQGNGNTIYF. The CDR3 region has the DNA TGTGCCAGCTCACCCGGCCAGGGGAATGGAAACACCATATATTTT. This chain uses TRBV18 with TRBJ1-3; weak D call: TRBD1 (6 bases). CDR1 is KGHSH, CDR2 LQKENI, per germline. V was clipped by 3 bases and J by 3 bases, with 12 bases between them. This CDR3 is built from 15 residues.

The chain joins TRBV28 to TRBJ1-5; 7 positions agree with TRBD1. V shed 7 bases and J 0 bases; nucleotides not matched to a gene: 12. Germline V gives CDR1 MDHEN, CDR2 SYDVKM. CDR3 length equals 17 residues. CDR3: CASNGDSVPNSNQPQHF. The CDR3 bases are TGTGCCAGCAATGGGGACAGCGTCCCTAATAGCAATCAGCCCCAGCATTTT.

This clone was recorded a few times. This chain uses TRBV20-1 with TRBJ1-6; D uncertain. Germline V gene data show CDR1 as DFQATT and CDR2 as SNEGSKA (reference sequence). This CDR3 comprises 8 residues. V lost 7 bases and J lost 10, with 2 bases in between. The DNA of the CDR3 is TGCAGTGAATCACCCCTCCACTTT. Amino acid sequence: CSESPLHF.

This clone was recorded only once. V gene TRBV6-1 combines with J gene TRBJ2-7; the D gene could be TRBD1 or TRBD2 (5 bases each). V was cut by 6 bases and J by 3 bases, with 15 bases left in between. CDR3 length: 14 residues. From germline, CDR1 is MNHNS and CDR2 SASEGT. CDR3 residues: CASREGNLRYEQYF. In nucleotides, the CDR3 is TGTGCCAGCAGAGAGGGGAATCTGCGCTACGAGCAGTACTTC.

This chain joins TRBV6-1 and TRBJ1-2, with 8 bases identical to TRBD1. CDR3 size: 16 residues. Trimming cost V 2 bases and J 6 bases; bases outside gene matches: 11. Germline loops: CDR1 MNHNS, CDR2 SASEGT. CDR3 coding DNA: TGTGCCAGCAGTGAACGAGCGGGCAGGGGGCTCAATGGCTACACCTTC. It codes for CASSERAGRGLNGYTF.

The genes are TRBV5-6 and TRBJ1-2; 10 bases agree with TRBD1. The junction had 6 bases not matched to a gene; V was cut back by 1 base and J by 6 bases. Germline V gives CDR1 SGHDT, CDR2 YYEEEE. The CDR3 totals 15 residues. CDR3 in DNA: TGTGCCAGCAGCTTGAGGGACAGGGGAATTAATGGCTACACCTTC. It specifies CASSLRDRGINGYTF.

CDR3 sequence (DNA): TGTGCCAGCAGCGGTTGGAGGGAAAAACTGTTTTTT. This codes for CASSGWREKLFF. V and J are TRBV25-1 and TRBJ1-4; unclear D gene. V lost 6 bases and J lost 8, with 10 bases in between. Per germline, CDR1 MGHDK and CDR2 SYGVNS. The CDR3 has 12 residues.

The chain links TRBV29-1 to TRBJ1-1, with D possibly being TRBD1 (5 bases). The CDR3 has 12 amino acids. The germline gives CDR1 SQVTM, CDR2 ANQGSEA. The germline V and J ends were trimmed by 3 bases and 5 bases, with 10 bases remaining between them. The CDR3 DNA reads TGCAGCGTTGACAGGGTGGGGACTGAAGCTTTCTTT. It specifies CSVDRVGTEAFF.